This entry is about one TCR beta chain. Its target is unknown. The method was immunoSEQ multiplex PCR; TCRdb's version includes in-frame clones alone and lacks a portion of them. This sample has over 130,000 clones; 92% occur once, and the top ten carry 3.6%. The data are from a study of T cell responses to AZD1222 COVID-19 vaccine. Findings and limits, study-wide: Among the donors, most were white British and more were female, and clonal diversity was possibly underestimated.

The CDR3 is 14 amino acids. V was shortened by 3 bases and J by 5 bases, with 12 bases between the two germline ends. Looked up from germline, CDR1 is LNHDA and CDR2 is SQIVND (reference sequence). The sequencing used peripheral blood, collected 28 days after the second AZD1222 dose. The TCR was taken from an adult who received the AZD1222 COVID-19 vaccine. The chain links TRBV19 to TRBJ2-3, with D tentatively TRBD1 (6 bases). The CDR3 protein is CASSIARGKDTQYF. CDR3 coding DNA: TGTGCCAGTAGTATCGCCAGGGGCAAAGATACGCAGTATTTT.